This T cell receptor (beta chain) was documented in a study of cytomegalovirus exposure and HLA in healthy donors. General observations from the study: Accounts indicate the classifier identified cytomegalovirus status with strong specificity and sensitivity.

Regarding this clone: What it recognizes is unknown.

Primers: 60 Vbeta forward and 13 Jbeta reverse. Method: immunoSEQ multiplex PCR; TCRdb's copy keeps in-frame clones and lacks some. The repertoire holds about 190,000 clones, with over 70% as singletons. Between the trimmed V and J ends, which lost 0 bases and 5 bases, there was a span of 7 bases. Germline-derived CDR1 and CDR2 are ENHRY and SYGVKD. The CDR3 extends over 13 amino acids. The sample consisted of PBMCs. V and J are TRBV10-3 and TRBJ1-1; D uncertain. The sequence was obtained from a woman aged 25 to 39 in good health and CMV-seropositive. In nucleotides, the CDR3 is TGTGCCATCAGTGAGTCGACGAGGACTGAAGCTTTCTTT. The encoded protein is CAISESTRTEAFF.